These 9 T cell receptor beta chains were sequenced from one sample in a study of blood T cell repertoires in COVID-19 (TCRdb year 2020). The library was generated by the immunoSEQ multiplex PCR assay. What TCRdb holds here is the immuneACCESS table cut down to in-frame rearrangements. Part of the clones is not present; checked against another copy, under half of the missing clones reflect an unresolved V gene, and the others are unexplained. This sample gives 100,000 to 130,000 clones in total; approximately 84% of them show up just once. Around 4.4% of the sample goes to the ten largest clones. The sequencing sample was made of peripheral blood. These receptor sequences come from a human donor in a cohort sampled during active COVID-19.

Remarks on this clone: This sample includes further DNA sequences coding for the same CDR3. The chain uses TRBV18 and TRBJ1-1; possibly TRBD1 for D (5 bases). V was pared by 2 bases and J by 4 bases, with 11 bases between. The CDR3 length is 14 residues. Germline V CDR1 and CDR2: KGHSH, LQKENI. As DNA, the CDR3 is TGTGCCAGCTCACCAGGAGGGGCGGGCACTGAAGCTTTCTTT. Translation gives CASSPGGAGTEAFF. Using reference TRBV18 and TRBJ1-1 for the parts outside the CDR3, the full variable domain is NAGVMQNPRHLVRRRGQEARLRCSPMKGHSHVYWYRQLPEEGLKFMVYLQKENIIDESGMPKERFSAEFPKEGPSILRIQQVVRGDSAAYFCASSPGGAGTEAFFGQGTRLTVV.

The chain links TRBV29-1 to TRBJ2-1, with 8 bases identical to TRBD1. The CDR3 runs 11 residues. In germline, CDR1 is SQVTM, CDR2 ANQGSEA. V trimming: 6 bases; J trimming: 8 bases; junction bases outside the gene matches: 3. The CDR3 is CSVGQGYEQFF. As DNA, the CDR3 is TGCAGCGTCGGACAGGGCTATGAGCAGTTCTTC.

This clone was recorded only once. The genes are TRBV19 and TRBJ2-2; 10 positions match TRBD2. Germline assignment: CDR1 LNHDA and CDR2 SQIVND (reference sequence). The CDR3 length is 16 residues. V lost 5 bases, J lost 4 bases, and 7 bases stayed unmatched. DNA for the CDR3: TGTGCCAGTAGTGCCTATCCTAGCGGGAGCACCGGGGAGCTGTTTTTT. Its translation is CASSAYPSGSTGELFF.

The V call is TRBV7-2, the J call TRBJ2-1, with unresolved D. The length of the CDR3 is 15 residues. V lost 0 bases, J lost 0 bases, and 6 bases lay in between. Germline V CDR1 and CDR2: SGHTA, FQGNSA. The chain's CDR3 is CASSLASNSYNEQFF. CDR3 sequence (DNA): TGTGCCAGCAGCTTAGCGTCCAACTCCTACAATGAGCAGTTCTTC. The whole variable domain, remainder taken from reference TRBV7-2 and TRBJ2-1, is GAGVSQSPSNKVTEKGKDVELRCDPISGHTALYWYRQSLGQGLEFLIYFQGNSAPDKSGLPSDRFSAERTGGSVSTLTIQRTQQEDSAVYLCASSLASNSYNEQFFGPGTRLTVL.

This chain joins TRBV28 and TRBJ2-7; D is perhaps TRBD2 (5 bases). V shed 6 bases and J shed 2 bases, with 14 bases lying between them. Germline CDR1 and CDR2: MDHEN and SYDVKM. The CDR3 runs 14 residues. The CDR3 reads CASSGVGRTYEQYF. DNA of the CDR3: TGTGCCAGCAGCGGGGTGGGTAGAACCTACGAGCAGTACTTC. The complete variable domain, with remaining parts taken from reference TRBV28 and TRBJ2-7, reads DVKVTQSSRYLVKRTGEKVFLECVQDMDHENMFWYRQDPGLGLRLIYFSYDVKMKEKGDIPEGYSVSREKKERFSLILESASTNQTSMYLCASSGVGRTYEQYFGPGTRLTVT.

The rearrangement uses TRBV5-1 and TRBJ2-5; 8 nucleotides match TRBD1. Germline V gives CDR1 SGHRS, CDR2 YFSETQ. There are 15 residues in the CDR3. Trimming cost V 0 bases and J 2 bases; bases outside gene matches: 3. DNA of the CDR3: TGCGCCAGCAGCTTGGTGCAGGGGGCTCAAGAGACCCAGTACTTC. Translated, it gives CASSLVQGAQETQYF.

This chain connects TRBV5-6 to TRBJ1-2; perhaps TRBD1 as D (5 bases). The germline V gene encodes CDR1 SGHDT and CDR2 YYEEEE. Trimming left V 0 bases short and J 4 bases short, with 16 bases between. This CDR3 comprises 16 residues. The CDR3: CASSLEAGFSTYGYTF. Here the CDR3 DNA reads TGTGCCAGCAGCTTGGAAGCAGGGTTCTCAACCTATGGCTACACCTTC.

The rearrangement joins TRBV7-2 to TRBJ1-6, with a weak D call TRBD1 (5 bases). Germline CDR1 SGHTA, CDR2 FQGNSA. The CDR3 loop spans 14 amino acids. Trimming took 3 bases from V and 4 from J, leaving 7 bases between them. Here the CDR3 DNA reads TGTGCCAGCAGCTTCCAGGGTTATAATTCACCCCTCCACTTT. Translating gives CASSFQGYNSPLHF.

This sequence joins TRBV27 and TRBJ2-1; tentative D call: TRBD2 (5 bases). Germline-derived CDR1 and CDR2 are MNHEY and SMNVEV (reference sequence). Trimming pared 0 bases from V and 6 bases from J, leaving 15 bases between. The CDR3 sequence is 16 residues long. The CDR3 DNA follows: TGTGCCAGCAGTTTATCGTTACTAGGGTACCTCAATGAGCAGTTCTTC. Translation gives CASSLSLLGYLNEQFF.